What follows is one TCR beta chain and its context. The method was immunoSEQ multiplex PCR; TCRdb's version includes in-frame clones alone and lacks a portion of them. This repertoire shows about 43,000 clones, over 80% found once; its top ten account for 27%. The sample belongs to a study of radiation and T cells in renal cell carcinoma. CDR1 SGHTA and CDR2 FQGTGA come from the germline V gene. This CDR3 region has 16 residues. The J segment lost 4 bases and the V segment lost 5 bases, leaving 11 bases of the junction unmatched. Specified time point: blood 4 weeks post-SBRT, at nephrectomy. Treatment reported: 15 Gy SBRT to primary tumor, nephrectomy 4 weeks later. Nephrectomy followed 15 Gy stereotactic body radiation by 4 weeks. Blood was sampled at baseline, 2 weeks and 4 weeks after SBRT.

The sequence was obtained from a woman in her 70s with renal cell carcinoma. The starting material was blood, obtained from a patient whose treatment included radiotherapy and nephrectomy. The genes are TRBV7-3 and TRBJ2-1; 7 bases are a match to TRBD2. Here the CDR3 reads CASSLTAASGYNEQFF. CDR3 coding DNA: TGTGCCAGCAGCCTCACAGCCGCTAGCGGATACAATGAGCAGTTCTTC. Full variable domain (rest looked up from reference TRBV7-3 and TRBJ2-1): GAGVSQTPSNKVTEKGKYVELRCDPISGHTALYWYRQSLGQGPEFLIYFQGTGAADDSGLPNDRFFAVRPEGSVSTLKIQRTERGDSAVYLCASSLTAASGYNEQFFGPGTRLTVL.